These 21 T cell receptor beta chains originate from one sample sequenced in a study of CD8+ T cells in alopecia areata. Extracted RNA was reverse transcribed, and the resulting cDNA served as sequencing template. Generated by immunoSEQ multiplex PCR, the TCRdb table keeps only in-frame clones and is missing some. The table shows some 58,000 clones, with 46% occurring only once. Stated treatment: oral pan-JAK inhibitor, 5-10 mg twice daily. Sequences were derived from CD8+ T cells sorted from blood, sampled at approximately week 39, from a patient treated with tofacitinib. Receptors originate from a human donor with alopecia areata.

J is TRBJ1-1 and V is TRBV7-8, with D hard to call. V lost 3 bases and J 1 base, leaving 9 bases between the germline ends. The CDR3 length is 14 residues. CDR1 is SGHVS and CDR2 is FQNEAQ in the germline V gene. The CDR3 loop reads CASSLDAWNTEAFF. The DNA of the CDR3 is TGTGCCAGCAGCTTGGACGCCTGGAACACTGAAGCTTTCTTT.

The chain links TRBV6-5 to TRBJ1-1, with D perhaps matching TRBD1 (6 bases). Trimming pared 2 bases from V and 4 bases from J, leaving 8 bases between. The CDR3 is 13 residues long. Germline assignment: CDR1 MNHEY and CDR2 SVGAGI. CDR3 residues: CASSYVQGTEAFF. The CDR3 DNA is TGTGCCAGCAGTTACGTACAGGGCACTGAAGCTTTCTTT.

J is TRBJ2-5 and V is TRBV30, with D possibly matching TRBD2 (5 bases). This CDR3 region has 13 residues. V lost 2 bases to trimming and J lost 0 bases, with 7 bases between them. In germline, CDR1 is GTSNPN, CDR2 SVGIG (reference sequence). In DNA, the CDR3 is TGTGCCTGGAGTACGGACTACCAAGAGACCCAGTACTTC. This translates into CAWSTDYQETQYF.

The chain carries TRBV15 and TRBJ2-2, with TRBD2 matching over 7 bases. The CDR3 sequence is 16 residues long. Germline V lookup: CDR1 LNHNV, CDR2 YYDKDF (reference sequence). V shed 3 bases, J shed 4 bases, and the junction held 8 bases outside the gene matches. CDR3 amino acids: CATSSYRDYRTGELFF. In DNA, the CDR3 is TGTGCCACCAGCAGTTACCGGGACTATCGCACCGGGGAGCTGTTTTTT. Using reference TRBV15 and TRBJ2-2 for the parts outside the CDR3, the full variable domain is DAMVIQNPRYQVTQFGKPVTLSCSQTLNHNVMYWYQQKSSQAPKLLFHYYDKDFNNEADTPDNFQSRRPNTSFCFLDIRSPGLGDTAMYLCATSSYRDYRTGELFFGEGSRLTVL.

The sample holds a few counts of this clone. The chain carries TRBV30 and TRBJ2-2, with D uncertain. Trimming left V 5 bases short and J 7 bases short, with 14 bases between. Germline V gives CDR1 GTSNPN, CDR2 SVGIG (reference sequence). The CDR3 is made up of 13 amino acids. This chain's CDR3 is CAWEVVGVGELFF. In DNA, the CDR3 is TGTGCCTGGGAGGTGGTTGGTGTCGGGGAGCTGTTTTTT.

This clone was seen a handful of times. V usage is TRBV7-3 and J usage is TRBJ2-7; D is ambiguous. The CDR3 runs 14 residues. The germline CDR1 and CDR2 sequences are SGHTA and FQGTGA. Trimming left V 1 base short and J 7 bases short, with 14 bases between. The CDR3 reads CASSLRAALDEQYF. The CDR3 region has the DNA TGTGCCAGCAGCTTAAGGGCGGCCCTCGATGAGCAGTACTTC.

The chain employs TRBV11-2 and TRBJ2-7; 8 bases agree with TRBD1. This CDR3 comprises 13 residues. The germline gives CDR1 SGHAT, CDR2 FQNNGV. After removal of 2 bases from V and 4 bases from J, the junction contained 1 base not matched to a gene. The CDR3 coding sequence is TGTGCCAGCAGCTTAACAGGGGGATACGAGCAGTACTTC. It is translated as CASSLTGGYEQYF.

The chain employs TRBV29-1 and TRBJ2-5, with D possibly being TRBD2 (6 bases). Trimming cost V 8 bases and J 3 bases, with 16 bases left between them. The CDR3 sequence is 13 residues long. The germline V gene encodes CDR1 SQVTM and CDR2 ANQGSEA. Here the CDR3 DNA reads TGCAGCTCACTGGAGGGCGGAGAAGAGACCCAGTACTTC. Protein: CSSLEGGEETQYF.

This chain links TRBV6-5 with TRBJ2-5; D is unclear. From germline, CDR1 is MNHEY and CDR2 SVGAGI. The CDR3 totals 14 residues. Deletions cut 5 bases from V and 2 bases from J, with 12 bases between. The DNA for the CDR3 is TGTGCCAGCAGTCTCGGACGAGAACAAGAGACCCAGTACTTC. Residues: CASSLGREQETQYF.

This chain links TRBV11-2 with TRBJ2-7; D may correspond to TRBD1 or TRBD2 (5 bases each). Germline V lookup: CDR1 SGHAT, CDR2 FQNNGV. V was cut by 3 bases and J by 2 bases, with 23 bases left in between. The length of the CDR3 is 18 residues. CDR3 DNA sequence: TGTGCCAGCAGCTTGACTTTAACGGGACCCTCAAAACCCTACGAGCAGTACTTC. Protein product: CASSLTLTGPSKPYEQYF. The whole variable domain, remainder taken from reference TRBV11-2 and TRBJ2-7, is EAGVAQSPRYKIIEKRQSVAFWCNPISGHATLYWYQQILGQGPKLLIQFQNNGVVDDSQLPKDRFSAERLKGVDSTLKIQPAKLEDSAVYLCASSLTLTGPSKPYEQYFGPGTRLTVT.

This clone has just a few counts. CDR3 residues: CASSLALGGEQFF. The CDR3, as DNA: TGTGCCAGCAGCTTAGCGCTGGGAGGTGAGCAGTTCTTC. The rearrangement links TRBV7-2 to TRBJ2-1; tentative D call: TRBD2 (6 bases). Germline CDR1 and CDR2: SGHTA and FQGNSA. Deletions cut 0 bases from V and 9 bases from J, with 9 bases between. CDR3 size: 13 residues.

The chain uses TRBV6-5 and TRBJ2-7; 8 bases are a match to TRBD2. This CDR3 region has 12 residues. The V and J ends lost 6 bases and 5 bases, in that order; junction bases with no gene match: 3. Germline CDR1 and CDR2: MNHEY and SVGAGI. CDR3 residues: CASSPGGDEQYF. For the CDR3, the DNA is TGTGCCAGCAGCCCGGGGGGGGACGAGCAGTACTTC.

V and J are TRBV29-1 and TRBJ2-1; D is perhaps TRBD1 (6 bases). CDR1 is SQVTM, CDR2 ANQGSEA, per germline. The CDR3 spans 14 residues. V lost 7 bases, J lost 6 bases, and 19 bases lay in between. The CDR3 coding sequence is TGCAGCGCCGGGCGGCAGGGGCTACCCAATGAGCAGTTCTTC. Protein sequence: CSAGRQGLPNEQFF.

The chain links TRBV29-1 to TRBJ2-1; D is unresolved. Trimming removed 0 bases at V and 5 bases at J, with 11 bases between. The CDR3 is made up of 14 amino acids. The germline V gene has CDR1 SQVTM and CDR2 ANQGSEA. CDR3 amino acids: CSVEDWVAHNEQFF. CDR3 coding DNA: TGCAGCGTTGAAGATTGGGTAGCACACAATGAGCAGTTCTTC.

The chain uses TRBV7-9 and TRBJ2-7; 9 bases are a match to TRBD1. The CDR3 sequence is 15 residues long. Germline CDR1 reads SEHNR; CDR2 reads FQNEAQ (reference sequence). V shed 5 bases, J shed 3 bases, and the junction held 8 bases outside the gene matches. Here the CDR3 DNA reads TGTGCCAGCAGCCCAAGTGGACAGGGGCTCTACGAGCAGTACTTC. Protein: CASSPSGQGLYEQYF. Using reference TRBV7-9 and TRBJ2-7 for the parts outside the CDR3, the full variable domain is DTGVSQNPRHKITKRGQNVTFRCDPISEHNRLYWYRQTLGQGPEFLTYFQNEAQLEKSRLLSDRFSAERPKGSFSTLEIQRTEQGDSAMYLCASSPSGQGLYEQYFGPGTRLTVT.

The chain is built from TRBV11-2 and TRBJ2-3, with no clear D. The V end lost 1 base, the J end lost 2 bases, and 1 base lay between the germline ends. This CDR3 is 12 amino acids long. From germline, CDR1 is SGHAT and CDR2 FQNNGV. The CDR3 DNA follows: TGTGCCAGCAGCTTAGCCACAGATACGCAGTATTTT. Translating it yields CASSLATDTQYF.

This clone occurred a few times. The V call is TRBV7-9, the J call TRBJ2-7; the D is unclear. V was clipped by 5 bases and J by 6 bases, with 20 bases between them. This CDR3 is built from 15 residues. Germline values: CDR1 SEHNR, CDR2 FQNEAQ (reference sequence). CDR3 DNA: TGTGCCAGCAGCCCCCCGACTCGTTCCCGGTCCGAGCAGTACTTC. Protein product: CASSPPTRSRSEQYF.

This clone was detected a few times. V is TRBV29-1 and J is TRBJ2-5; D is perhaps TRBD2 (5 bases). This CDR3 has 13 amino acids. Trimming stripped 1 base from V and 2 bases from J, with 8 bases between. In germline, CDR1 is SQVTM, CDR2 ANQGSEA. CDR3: CSVEGTRQETQYF. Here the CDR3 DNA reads TGCAGCGTTGAAGGTACTAGGCAAGAGACCCAGTACTTC.

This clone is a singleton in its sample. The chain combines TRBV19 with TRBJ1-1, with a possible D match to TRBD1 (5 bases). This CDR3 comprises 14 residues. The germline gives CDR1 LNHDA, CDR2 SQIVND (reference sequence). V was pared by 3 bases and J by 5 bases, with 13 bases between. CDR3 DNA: TGTGCCAGTAGTATCCCGACAGAGGGTACTGAAGCTTTCTTT. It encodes CASSIPTEGTEAFF.

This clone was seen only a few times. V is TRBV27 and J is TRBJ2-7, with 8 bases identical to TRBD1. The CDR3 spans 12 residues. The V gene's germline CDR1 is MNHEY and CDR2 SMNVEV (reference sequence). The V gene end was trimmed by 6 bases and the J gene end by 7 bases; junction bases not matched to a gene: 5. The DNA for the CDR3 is TGTGCCAGCAGGACAGGGGTTGGGGAGCAGTACTTC. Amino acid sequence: CASRTGVGEQYF.

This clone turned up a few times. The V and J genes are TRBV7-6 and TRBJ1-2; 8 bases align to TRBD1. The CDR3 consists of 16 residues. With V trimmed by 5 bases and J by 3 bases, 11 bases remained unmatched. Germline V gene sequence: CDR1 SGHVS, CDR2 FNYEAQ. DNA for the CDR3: TGTGCCAGCAGCCCCCGTTCGGACAGGGAAGACTATGGCTACACCTTC. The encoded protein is CASSPRSDREDYGYTF.